A single T cell receptor (beta chain) is shown here with its context. TCR beta CDR3 regions were amplified from RNA transcripts. Using the HTBI primer set, a first-round RT-PCR was run on the TCR CDR3. MiXCR was run by TCRdb on the multiplex PCR reads, yielding one entry per CDR3 protein. The sample has approximately 530,000 distinct CDR3 sequences, nearly 20% seen once. The CDR3 has 12 amino acids. Trimming removed 5 bases at V and 4 bases at J, with 10 bases between. CDR1 is SQVTM, CDR2 ANQGSEA, per germline. This sample is part of a study of T cells in Graves' hyperthyroidism and ophthalmopathy. The sequencing input was blood. The source is a man between 40 and 49 years old with Graves' ophthalmopathy. The chain has TRBV29-1 and TRBJ2-3; D gene uncertain. The CDR3 DNA sequence: TGCAGCGTTCCCAGTCCCCCAGATACGCAGTATTTT. Its translation: CSVPSPPDTQYF.